This is a list of T cell receptor beta chains from one sample in a study of cytomegalovirus exposure and HLA in healthy donors. Sequenced by immunoSEQ multiplex PCR; TCRdb stores in-frame clones only, minus some. This sample's table reports approximately 190,000 clones. Material for sequencing was PBMCs. These receptors all stem from a boy aged 10-17 years in good health and CMV-seronegative. The CDR3 runs from the conserved cysteine through the conserved F or W. Each record gives: CDR3 DNA, CDR3 protein, J gene, V gene, D gene. The D gene is left open where the match is weak.

TGTGCCAGCAAATCGACCGGGACAGGCTACGGCTACACCTTC,CASKSTGTGYGYTF,TRBJ1-2,TRBV6-6,TRBD1
TGTGCCACCTCTGAGGGCGGGGAGAGCACAGATACGCAGTATTTT,CATSEGGESTDTQYF,TRBJ2-3,TRBV15,NA
TGTGCCTGGAGTATTCCCGGACACCCGAACACTGAAGCTTTCTTT,CAWSIPGHPNTEAFF,TRBJ1-1,TRBV30,NA
TGTGCCAGCAGCTTACCGGGACTAGCGGAAAGGATGTCCTACGAGCAGTACTTC,CASSLPGLAERMSYEQYF,TRBJ2-7,TRBV7-8,TRBD2
TGCGCCAGCAGCCTACGTTTAACACAGGAAGCTTTCTTT,CASSLRLTQEAFF,TRBJ1-1,TRBV4-1,NA
TGTGCCAGCAGCTCCGGGGGGACGAACAATGAGCAGTTCTTC,CASSSGGTNNEQFF,TRBJ2-1,TRBV7-2,TRBD2
TGTGCCAGCAGTTTATCCGGGACTGAAGCTTTCTTT,CASSLSGTEAFF,TRBJ1-1,TRBV28,NA
TGTGCCAGCAGCCAAGTGGCAGGGGCTTATAATTCACCCCTCCACTTT,CASSQVAGAYNSPLHF,TRBJ1-6,TRBV14,NA
TGCGCCAGCAGTGACGTAGGGGCCTCTTCCTACGAGCAGTACTTC,CASSDVGASSYEQYF,TRBJ2-7,TRBV10-1,NA
TGTGCCAGCATCCCGAGGGGGGCCCTAGCGGGGGGAAGCTACGAGCAGTACTTC,CASIPRGALAGGSYEQYF,TRBJ2-7,TRBV11-2,TRBD2
TGTGCCAGCAGCCTGGGACTAGCGGCCCTCTACGAGCAGTACTTC,CASSLGLAALYEQYF,TRBJ2-7,TRBV7-2,TRBD2
TGTGCCAGCACCCTAGTGGCCCCCGTAGATTCTAATTCACCCCTCCACTTT,CASTLVAPVDSNSPLHF,TRBJ1-6,TRBV7-2,NA
TGTGCCAGCAGCTTAGAAGGGACAGGGGATAACGGCTACACCTTC,CASSLEGTGDNGYTF,TRBJ1-2,TRBV7-2,TRBD1
TGTGCCAGCACTCTGCGGGCCAATCAGCCCCAGCATTTT,CASTLRANQPQHF,TRBJ1-5,TRBV6-6,NA
TGTGCCAGCAGCGGATGGGGGAGGACCCAGAACACTGAAGCTTTCTTT,CASSGWGRTQNTEAFF,TRBJ1-1,TRBV7-6,NA
TGTGCCAGCAGGTACGAAGAGGCGAACACTGAAGCTTTCTTT,CASRYEEANTEAFF,TRBJ1-1,TRBV2,NA
TGTGCCAGCAGTTCCCGGGACAGGCGGGCTTTCTTT,CASSSRDRRAFF,TRBJ1-1,TRBV27,TRBD1
TGTGCCAGTAGTACAACAGGGTATTATCAGCCCCAGCATTTT,CASSTTGYYQPQHF,TRBJ1-5,TRBV19,NA
TGTGCCAGCAGCCCTCAGAAAGGGCCCGGGGGAAACATTCAGTACTTC,CASSPQKGPGGNIQYF,TRBJ2-4,TRBV4-2,NA
TGTGCCAGCAACCCCGACAGAAACCCCCTCGGGCCTGAAGCTTTCTTT,CASNPDRNPLGPEAFF,TRBJ1-1,TRBV5-5,NA
TGTGCCAGCAGCTTAACTTCTAGCGGGAATACGCAGTATTTT,CASSLTSSGNTQYF,TRBJ2-3,TRBV7-3,TRBD2
TGTGCCAGCAAGGGAATGGCGGGGGGGAATGAGCAGTTCTTC,CASKGMAGGNEQFF,TRBJ2-1,TRBV27,TRBD2
TGTGCCAGCAGCCTTTCTTCAGGGACAGGGAGTGGCTACACCTTC,CASSLSSGTGSGYTF,TRBJ1-2,TRBV9,TRBD1
TGTGCCAGCATTCCGGGGGGGGGAGGCCAGCCCCAGCATTTT,CASIPGGGGQPQHF,TRBJ1-5,TRBV6-6,NA
TGTGCCAGCAGCTCAGCACAGGGCGTTAGCACTGAAGCTTTCTTT,CASSSAQGVSTEAFF,TRBJ1-1,TRBV11-2,NA
TGTGCCAGCAGCAGAAATAAAATTCAGGCAACTAATGAAAAACTGTTTTTT,CASSRNKIQATNEKLFF,TRBJ1-4,TRBV9,NA
TGCGCCAGCAGCCAAGAGGGGGGATTGGGGCTGGGCTACACCTTC,CASSQEGGLGLGYTF,TRBJ1-2,TRBV4-1,NA
TGTGCCAGCAGCTTGCGGGCGCAGTCTTACAATGAGCAGTTCTTC,CASSLRAQSYNEQFF,TRBJ2-1,TRBV7-9,NA
TGCGCCAGCAGCCAAGATCGAACAGGGGGCTACGAGCAGTACTTC,CASSQDRTGGYEQYF,TRBJ2-7,TRBV4-3,TRBD1
TGTGCCAGCAGTTATTTACAGGGTAACACTGAAGCTTTCTTT,CASSYLQGNTEAFF,TRBJ1-1,TRBV6-4,NA
TGTGCCAGCAGCTCCCGACTTTCAGATACGCAGTATTTT,CASSSRLSDTQYF,TRBJ2-3,TRBV7-6,NA
TGTGCCAGCAGTCCTCGGAGGGGTAGCAGATCGAACACCGGGGAGCTGTTTTTT,CASSPRRGSRSNTGELFF,TRBJ2-2,TRBV27,NA
TGTGCCACCAGCAGTACAGGGCTAGACGAGCAGTACTTC,CATSSTGLDEQYF,TRBJ2-7,TRBV15,NA
TGCGCCAGCAGCACACCCGAGGGGGGGGACCAAGAGACCCAGTACTTC,CASSTPEGGDQETQYF,TRBJ2-5,TRBV4-1,NA
TGTGCCAGCAGTTTCAACCAGGGGGCCTACGAGCAGTACTTC,CASSFNQGAYEQYF,TRBJ2-7,TRBV27,TRBD1